Sequencing of this T cell receptor (beta chain) was carried out in a study of patients and donors after allogeneic stem cell transplantation. This CDR3 spans 14 amino acids. Per the germline V gene, CDR1 is KGHDR and CDR2 is SFDVKD. Trimming removed 5 bases at V and 5 bases at J, with 11 bases between. TCRdb redid the calling of the RT-PCR reads with MiXCR, one entry per CDR3 protein. The data hold some 30,000 distinct CDR3 sequences, with 30% to 40% observed a single time. This sequence joins TRBV24-1 and TRBJ2-2; D is unresolved. The clonotype was recovered from a human donor who was either an allogeneic HSCT recipient or a stem cell or donor lymphocyte infusion donor (not recorded which). It is not recorded whose cells these are; they may come from a transplant donor. Source material: blood, either unsorted or a sorted T cell fraction (not recorded which). The CDR3 nucleotides read TGTGCCACCAGTGGTCTGATTAATACCGGGGAGCTGTTTTTT. Translated, it gives CATSGLINTGELFF.